One sample yielded the 20 T cell receptor beta chains listed below, sequenced in a study of T cell responses to AZD1222 COVID-19 vaccine. Produced via immunoSEQ multiplex PCR; TCRdb's table is partial and in-frame only. The sample carries some 180,000 clones, around 90% recorded once. The specimen was peripheral blood, collected on day 0 of AZD1222 vaccination. The receptors come from an adult in good health.

The chain combines TRBV11-2 with TRBJ1-1, with no clear D. The germline gives CDR1 SGHAT, CDR2 FQNNGV. This CDR3 is built from 18 residues. Trimming took 1 base from V and 4 from J, leaving 22 bases between them. CDR3 region: CASSLAAWQTGRGTEAFF. The CDR3 DNA reads TGTGCCAGCAGCTTAGCTGCCTGGCAGACCGGGCGGGGCACTGAAGCTTTCTTT.

The chain has TRBV11-3 and TRBJ2-2; no clear D. Germline CDR1 reads SGHNT; CDR2 reads YENEEA. The V end lost 4 bases, the J end lost 2 bases, and 11 bases lay between the germline ends. There are 15 residues in the CDR3. This chain's CDR3 is CASSSTMGNTGELFF. The CDR3 DNA is TGTGCCAGCAGCTCTACGATGGGAAACACCGGGGAGCTGTTTTTT. Variable domain in full (rest from reference TRBV11-3 and TRBJ2-2): EAGVVQSPRYKIIEKKQPVAFWCNPISGHNTLYWYLQNLGQGPELLIRYENEEAVDDSQLPKDRFSAERLKGVDSTLKIQPAELGDSAVYLCASSSTMGNTGELFFGEGSRLTVL.

This rearrangement joins TRBV6-6 to TRBJ2-1, with D maybe TRBD2 (6 bases). The V end was cut by 10 bases, the J end by 5 bases, with 18 bases between. Germline V CDR1 and CDR2: MNHNY, SVGAGI (reference sequence). This CDR3 comprises 14 residues. The CDR3 DNA is TGTGCCACCTTAGGCCGGGAGCGGAACAATGAGCAGTTCTTC. Protein product: CATLGRERNNEQFF.

This clone was recorded once. The gene calls are TRBV28 and TRBJ1-6; perhaps TRBD1 as D (5 bases). V gave up 7 bases and J gave up 7 bases, with 11 bases separating them. Germline V lookup: CDR1 MDHEN, CDR2 SYDVKM. This CDR3 is built from 13 residues. The chain's CDR3 is CASTWGRNSPLHF. CDR3 DNA sequence: TGTGCCAGCACCTGGGGCAGAAATTCACCCCTCCACTTT.

The V call is TRBV24-1, the J call TRBJ2-5; 8 positions match TRBD2. The ends lost 4 bases at V and 1 base at J; junction bases unmatched: 10. Per germline, CDR1 KGHDR and CDR2 SFDVKD. The CDR3 is 17 residues long. In nucleotides, the CDR3 is TGTGCCACCAGTGACCCTACCGGGAGGGGACTCCAAGAGACCCAGTACTTC. This codes for CATSDPTGRGLQETQYF.

The chain combines TRBV7-8 with TRBJ1-4, with unresolved D. V lost 5 bases to trimming and J lost 4 bases, with 17 bases between them. Looked up from germline, CDR1 is SGHVS and CDR2 is FQNEAQ. The CDR3 is 16 amino acids. The chain's CDR3 is CASSLHGKSYNEKLFF. The CDR3 nucleotides are TGTGCCAGCAGCCTCCACGGGAAGTCTTATAATGAAAAACTGTTTTTT.

The chain has TRBV24-1 and TRBJ2-2, with D unclear. Germline V CDR1 and CDR2: KGHDR, SFDVKD. The CDR3 has 12 residues. V was clipped by 5 bases and J by 6 bases, with 6 bases between them. CDR3 in DNA: TGTGCCACCAGTGGTAACGCCGGGGAGCTGTTTTTT. Translating gives CATSGNAGELFF.

The chain couples TRBV28 to TRBJ1-1, with D tentatively TRBD1 (5 bases). This CDR3 has 13 amino acids. The ends were cut back, 6 bases at V and 6 bases at J, with 14 bases in the middle. The germline gives CDR1 MDHEN, CDR2 SYDVKM. CDR3: CASSPGTFPEAFF. CDR3 nucleotide sequence: TGTGCCAGCAGCCCTGGGACCTTCCCTGAAGCTTTCTTT. Full variable domain (rest looked up from reference TRBV28 and TRBJ1-1): DVKVTQSSRYLVKRTGEKVFLECVQDMDHENMFWYRQDPGLGLRLIYFSYDVKMKEKGDIPEGYSVSREKKERFSLILESASTNQTSMYLCASSPGTFPEAFFGQGTRLTVV.

V and J are TRBV6-4 and TRBJ2-1; 7 bases are a match to TRBD2. Germline lookup yields CDR1 MRHNA and CDR2 SNTAGT. The CDR3 loop spans 15 amino acids. V was pared by 5 bases and J by 5 bases, with 9 bases of the junction left unmatched. CDR3 loop: CASSTAGLPNNEQFF. The CDR3 DNA sequence: TGTGCCAGCAGTACAGCGGGGTTGCCTAACAATGAGCAGTTCTTC.

CDR3 sequence (DNA): TGTGCCAGCAGTGAAGGGGGGGTACGTGAAAAACTGTTTTTT. Translation: CASSEGGVREKLFF. The chain links TRBV6-1 to TRBJ1-4; TRBD1 might be the D (5 bases). V was clipped by 1 base and J by 7 bases, with 10 bases between them. The CDR3 contains 14 residues. CDR1 and CDR2 (germline): MNHNS, SASEGT.

The J gene is TRBJ2-1, the V gene TRBV6-5, with D maybe TRBD1 (7 bases). In germline, CDR1 is MNHEY, CDR2 SVGAGI. There are 16 residues in the CDR3. The V end was cut by 2 bases, the J end by 6 bases, with 17 bases between. The DNA of the CDR3 is TGTGCCAGCAGTTACACCCCCAGGGGGGTCCTCAATGAGCAGTTCTTC. It codes for CASSYTPRGVLNEQFF.

The V and J genes are TRBV5-1 and TRBJ2-2, with 11 bases fitting TRBD2. V lost 0 bases and J lost 5; bases outside the gene matches: 6. Per germline, CDR1 SGHRS and CDR2 YFSETQ. This CDR3 has 17 amino acids. CDR3 DNA sequence: TGCGCCAGCAGCTTGGAGGGGACTAGCGGAAGGACCGGGGAGCTGTTTTTT. Translated, it gives CASSLEGTSGRTGELFF.

The V and J genes are TRBV28 and TRBJ1-5; 10 bases are shared with TRBD1. V dropped 4 bases and J dropped 6; count of bases not matched to a gene: 9. Germline V gives CDR1 MDHEN, CDR2 SYDVKM. The CDR3 has 16 residues. CDR3 nucleotides: TGTGCCAGCAGTTCGAGAGGGACAGGGGCAATTCAGCCCCAGCATTTT. It yields the protein CASSSRGTGAIQPQHF. Complete variable domain (other parts from reference TRBV28 and TRBJ1-5): DVKVTQSSRYLVKRTGEKVFLECVQDMDHENMFWYRQDPGLGLRLIYFSYDVKMKEKGDIPEGYSVSREKKERFSLILESASTNQTSMYLCASSSRGTGAIQPQHFGDGTRLSIL.

The rearrangement uses TRBV30 and TRBJ1-2; D ambiguous. The CDR3 loop spans 14 amino acids. Germline loops: CDR1 GTSNPN, CDR2 SVGIG (reference sequence). The germline V and J ends were trimmed by 0 bases and 1 base, with 9 bases remaining between them. The CDR3 nucleotides are TGTGCCTGGAGTGTTGCAGGAGGTAACTATGGCTACACCTTC. Amino acids: CAWSVAGGNYGYTF.

V is TRBV5-1 and J is TRBJ2-3, with D possibly matching TRBD1 (5 bases). CDR1 and CDR2 (germline): SGHRS, YFSETQ. Trimming removed 0 bases at V and 3 bases at J, with 11 bases between. The CDR3 sequence is 15 residues long. CDR3 protein: CASSLGARATDTQYF. Written as DNA, the CDR3 is TGCGCCAGCAGCTTGGGAGCCAGGGCGACAGATACGCAGTATTTT.

The chain joins TRBV6-2 or TRBV6-3 to TRBJ1-5; D is unclear. V was pared by 3 bases and J by 4 bases, with 10 bases between. Germline CDR1 and CDR2: MNHEY and SVGEGT. The CDR3 extends over 14 amino acids. The CDR3 DNA sequence: TGTGCCAGCAGTTATGCACCTCCGAATCAGCCCCAGCATTTT. It codes for CASSYAPPNQPQHF.

This clone occurred once. The V gene is TRBV15, the J gene TRBJ2-3; 7 nucleotides line up with TRBD2. This CDR3 spans 15 amino acids. Germline V gives CDR1 LNHNV, CDR2 YYDKDF (reference sequence). The J segment lost 0 bases and the V segment lost 5 bases, leaving 5 bases of the junction unmatched. CDR3 amino acids: CATSPGAGSTDTQYF. For the CDR3, the DNA is TGTGCCACCAGCCCGGGAGCGGGGAGCACAGATACGCAGTATTTT.

The J gene is TRBJ1-2, the V gene TRBV27; D remains ambiguous. The CDR3 is 13 amino acids. The germline V and J ends were trimmed by 3 bases and 8 bases, with 13 bases remaining between them. Germline V gives CDR1 MNHEY, CDR2 SMNVEV (reference sequence). CDR3 loop: CASSFDPSIGYTF. In DNA, the CDR3 is TGTGCCAGCAGTTTTGATCCCTCTATAGGCTACACCTTC.

The rearrangement links TRBV5-4 to TRBJ1-1; 10 bases fit TRBD1. This CDR3 is built from 16 residues. The V gene's germline CDR1 is SGHNT and CDR2 YYREEE (reference sequence). V dropped 4 bases and J dropped 2; count of bases not matched to a gene: 8. In DNA form, the CDR3 reads TGTGCCAGCAGCAATTGGGGGGACAGGGGCAACACTGAAGCTTTCTTT. Its protein product is CASSNWGDRGNTEAFF. The whole variable domain, remainder taken from reference TRBV5-4 and TRBJ1-1, is ETGVTQSPTHLIKTRGQQVTLRCSSQSGHNTVSWYQQALGQGPQFIFQYYREEENGRGNFPPRFSGLQFPNYSSELNVNALELDDSALYLCASSNWGDRGNTEAFFGQGTRLTVV.

The chain couples TRBV18 to TRBJ1-2; D unclear. Germline V gene data show CDR1 as KGHSH and CDR2 as LQKENI. The V and J ends lost 2 bases and 5 bases respectively, with 15 bases between them. CDR3 length: 15 residues. The CDR3, as DNA: TGTGCCAGCTCACCAAGGACGGTAGCCGGGTATGGCTACACCTTC. Protein product: CASSPRTVAGYGYTF.